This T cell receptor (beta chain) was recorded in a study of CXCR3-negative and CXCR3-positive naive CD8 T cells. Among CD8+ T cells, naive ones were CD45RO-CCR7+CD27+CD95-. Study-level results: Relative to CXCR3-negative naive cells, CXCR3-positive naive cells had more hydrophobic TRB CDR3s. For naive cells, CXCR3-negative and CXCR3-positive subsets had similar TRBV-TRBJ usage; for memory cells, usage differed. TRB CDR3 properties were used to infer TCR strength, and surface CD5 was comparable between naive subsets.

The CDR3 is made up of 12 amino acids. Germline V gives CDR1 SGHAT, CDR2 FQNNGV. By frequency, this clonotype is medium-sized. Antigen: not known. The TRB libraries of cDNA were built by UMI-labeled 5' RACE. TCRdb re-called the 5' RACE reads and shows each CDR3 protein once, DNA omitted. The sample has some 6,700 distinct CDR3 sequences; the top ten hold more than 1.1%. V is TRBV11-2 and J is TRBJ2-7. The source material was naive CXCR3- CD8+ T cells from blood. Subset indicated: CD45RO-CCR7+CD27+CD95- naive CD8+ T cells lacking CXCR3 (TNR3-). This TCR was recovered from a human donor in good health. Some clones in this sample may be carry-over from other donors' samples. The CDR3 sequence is CASSLWGYEQYF.